The 12 T cell receptor beta chains presented below share a single source sample, sequenced in a study of OX40 agonist ivuxolimab in advanced cancers. Sequencing used immunoSEQ multiplex PCR; TCRdb keeps in-frame clones, though not all of them. The table includes roughly 100,000 clones, 90% detected once. This sample comprised CD4+ or CD8+ T cells sorted from blood, obtained in a trial of the OX40 agonist ivuxolimab. Source of these receptors: an adult with an advanced solid tumor such as melanoma, head and neck, liver or kidney cancer.

The genes are TRBV5-1 and TRBJ2-7, with a weak D call TRBD1 (6 bases). The CDR3 runs 14 residues. The germline gives CDR1 SGHRS, CDR2 YFSETQ. V lost 4 bases, J lost 1 base, and 12 bases lay in between. The CDR3 sequence is CASSVADSSYEQYF. CDR3 DNA: TGCGCCAGCAGCGTGGCGGACAGTTCCTACGAGCAGTACTTC.

The chain links TRBV15 to TRBJ2-7; D unresolved. The CDR3 runs 18 residues. Germline-derived CDR1 and CDR2 are LNHNV and YYDKDF (reference sequence). Trimming shortened V by 2 bases and J by 3 bases, and 23 bases separated the two germline ends. CDR3 in amino acids: CATSRSTPGHLLLYEQYF. CDR3 DNA sequence: TGTGCCACCAGCAGATCCACACCAGGCCACCTACTCCTCTACGAGCAGTACTTC. Combining the CDR3 with reference TRBV15 and TRBJ2-7 gives the whole variable domain DAMVIQNPRYQVTQFGKPVTLSCSQTLNHNVMYWYQQKSSQAPKLLFHYYDKDFNNEADTPDNFQSRRPNTSFCFLDIRSPGLGDTAMYLCATSRSTPGHLLLYEQYFGPGTRLTVT.

The gene calls are TRBV5-1 and TRBJ2-7, with D possibly being TRBD2 (6 bases). This CDR3 comprises 14 residues. V shed 4 bases and J shed 6 bases, with 17 bases lying between them. In germline, CDR1 is SGHRS, CDR2 YFSETQ. CDR3 nucleotide sequence: TGCGCCAGCAGCGTGGCCGACTTGGGAGGCGAGCAGTACTTC. Encoded protein: CASSVADLGGEQYF.

The chain is built from TRBV19 and TRBJ2-7, with 9 bases matching TRBD1. CDR1 is LNHDA and CDR2 is SQIVND in the germline V gene (reference sequence). Trimming removed 8 bases from V and 1 base from J; junction bases left unmatched: 3. The CDR3 has 13 amino acids. CDR3: CASSDRGSYEQYF. The CDR3, as DNA: TGTGCCAGTTCGGACAGGGGATCCTACGAGCAGTACTTC.

The chain combines TRBV5-1 with TRBJ2-4, with D perhaps matching TRBD1 (6 bases). Deletions cut 4 bases from V and 0 bases from J, with 14 bases between. The CDR3 is 16 residues long. Germline CDR1 reads SGHRS; CDR2 reads YFSETQ. CDR3 DNA: TGCGCCAGCAGCCCGCAGGGGCATTTAGCCAAAAACATTCAGTACTTC. Residues: CASSPQGHLAKNIQYF.

This clone occurred a few times. J is TRBJ2-1 and V is TRBV7-9; D is uncertain. The V and J ends lost 2 bases and 6 bases respectively, with 5 bases between them. In germline, CDR1 is SEHNR, CDR2 FQNEAQ (reference sequence). The CDR3 is 12 residues long. The CDR3: CASSLTSNEQFF. The DNA for the CDR3 is TGTGCCAGCAGCTTAACCTCCAATGAGCAGTTCTTC.

This clone was detected a few times. The chain uses TRBV2 and TRBJ1-1, with a possible D match to TRBD1 (5 bases). The CDR3 length is 17 residues. Germline CDR1 SNHLY, CDR2 FYNNEI. V lost 7 bases and J 4 bases, leaving 25 bases between the germline ends. The CDR3 protein is CASTENPRGVGGTEAFF. The CDR3 coding sequence is TGTGCCAGCACTGAGAATCCCCGGGGGGTTGGGGGCACTGAAGCTTTCTTT.

The chain joins TRBV19 to TRBJ2-1; the match to TRBD1 covers 7 bases. V was clipped by 7 bases and J by 0 bases; unmatched bases: 6. The CDR3 loop spans 15 amino acids. From germline, CDR1 is LNHDA and CDR2 SQIVND (reference sequence). The CDR3 nucleotides are TGTGCCAGTACCTCGGACAGGAGCTCCTACAATGAGCAGTTCTTC. Translating gives CASTSDRSSYNEQFF.

The V call is TRBV27, the J call TRBJ1-5, with D unclear. This CDR3 is built from 14 residues. The V gene lost 3 bases and the J gene lost 3 bases, with 9 bases spanning the gap. The germline V gene encodes CDR1 MNHEY and CDR2 SMNVEV (reference sequence). The CDR3 bases are TGTGCCAGCAGTTTTAGAGGGCTCAATCAGCCCCAGCATTTT. As protein: CASSFRGLNQPQHF.

The chain links TRBV5-1 to TRBJ1-5, with D perhaps TRBD1 (5 bases). The CDR3 extends over 15 amino acids. V was clipped by 3 bases and J by 3 bases, with 13 bases between them. Germline V gives CDR1 SGHRS, CDR2 YFSETQ. The CDR3 DNA follows: TGCGCCAGCAGCTCCTCCGGGACGCCCAATCAGCCCCAGCATTTT. Protein: CASSSSGTPNQPQHF.

This clone appeared a single time. The chain employs TRBV29-1 and TRBJ1-1, with 8 bases aligning to TRBD1. Trimming cost V 6 bases and J 1 base; bases outside gene matches: 4. In germline, CDR1 is SQVTM, CDR2 ANQGSEA. The CDR3 is made up of 13 amino acids. The CDR3 DNA follows: TGCAGCGTAGCACAGGGGGGGAACACTGAAGCTTTCTTT. It translates to CSVAQGGNTEAFF.

The chain recombines TRBV7-6 with TRBJ1-3; D gene unclear. This CDR3 region has 14 residues. Germline CDR1 SGHVS, CDR2 FNYEAQ. Deletions cut 1 base from V and 0 bases from J, with 4 bases between. DNA for the CDR3: TGTGCCAGCAGCTTAGGGGGCTCTGGAAACACCATATATTTT. Protein product: CASSLGGSGNTIYF.